This T cell receptor (beta chain) emerged from a study of CD8+ T cells in alopecia areata. Study results and limitations: Both scalp clonality and the expanded CD8+ clones among the top 100 showed a significant decrease with tofacitinib.

Extracted RNA was reverse transcribed into cDNA, the sequencing template. Sequencing used immunoSEQ multiplex PCR; TCRdb keeps in-frame clones, though not all of them. Seen here are 200,000 to 250,000 clones, around 66% observed once, and the top ten hold 0.95% to 1.5%. Treatment: oral pan-JAK inhibitor, 5-10 mg twice daily. Collection of lesional scalp punch biopsies and peripheral blood was performed in alopecia areata patients. Germline assignment: CDR1 GTSNPN and CDR2 SVGIG (reference sequence). The CDR3 is made up of 12 amino acids. Between the trimmed V and J ends, which lost 1 base and 6 bases, there was a span of 6 bases. On this clone itself: Its antigen is not known.

The sequenced sample was CD4+ T cells sorted from blood, obtained at approximately week 44, from a patient treated with tofacitinib. The TCR was taken from a human donor with alopecia areata. The chain couples TRBV30 to TRBJ2-2; D is unresolved. The CDR3 DNA reads as TGTGCCTGGAGTGGATCCGCCGGGGAGCTGTTTTTT. This codes for CAWSGSAGELFF. The full variable domain, rest sourced from reference TRBV30 and TRBJ2-2, is SQTIHQWPATLVQPVGSPLSLECTVEGTSNPNLYWYRQAAGRGLQLLFYSVGIGQISSEVPQNLSASRPQDRQFILSSKKLLLSDSGFYLCAWSGSAGELFFGEGSRLTVL.